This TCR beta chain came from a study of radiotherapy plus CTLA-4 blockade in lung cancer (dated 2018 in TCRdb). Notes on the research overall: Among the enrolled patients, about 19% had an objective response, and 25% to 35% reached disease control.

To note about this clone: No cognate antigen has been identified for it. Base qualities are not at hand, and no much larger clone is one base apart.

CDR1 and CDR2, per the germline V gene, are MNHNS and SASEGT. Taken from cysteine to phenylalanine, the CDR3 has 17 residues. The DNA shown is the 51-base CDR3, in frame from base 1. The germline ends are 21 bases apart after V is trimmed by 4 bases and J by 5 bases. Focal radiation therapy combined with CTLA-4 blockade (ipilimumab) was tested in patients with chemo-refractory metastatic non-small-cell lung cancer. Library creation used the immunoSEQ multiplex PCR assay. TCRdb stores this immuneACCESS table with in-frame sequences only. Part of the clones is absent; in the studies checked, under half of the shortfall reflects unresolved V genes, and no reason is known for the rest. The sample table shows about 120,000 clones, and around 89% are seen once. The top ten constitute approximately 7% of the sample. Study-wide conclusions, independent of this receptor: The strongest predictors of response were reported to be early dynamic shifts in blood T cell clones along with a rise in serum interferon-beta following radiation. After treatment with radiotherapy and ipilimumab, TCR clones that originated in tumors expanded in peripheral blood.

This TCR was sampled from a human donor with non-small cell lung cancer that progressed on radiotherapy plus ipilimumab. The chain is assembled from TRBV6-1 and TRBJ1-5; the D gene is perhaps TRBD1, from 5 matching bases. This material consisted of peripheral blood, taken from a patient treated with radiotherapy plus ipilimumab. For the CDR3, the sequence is CASSASVLGGVDQPQHF. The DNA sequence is TGTGCCAGCAGTGCATCGGTCCTTGGAGGGGTGGATCAGCCCCAGCATTTT.